Listed below are T cell receptor beta chains from one sample, sequenced in a study of T-cell reconstitution after alpha-beta-depleted transplantation in children. Each CDR3 protein gets one entry after TCRdb re-called the PCR reads with MiXCR. The sample holds 200,000 to 300,000 distinct CDR3 sequences; approximately 12% are singletons and the top ten take approximately 2.4%. Sequencing used PBMCs from the stem cell graft donor, obtained from the stem cell graft. The receptors were gathered from a human donor who donated a stem cell graft to a child with acute lymphoblastic leukemia. The CDR3 runs from the conserved cysteine through the conserved F or W. A D gene is named only where the DNA matches it firmly. Rows may omit the clone size; those that give it use once, few, many or a size class.

D	V	size	J	CDR3	DNA
.	TRBV6-1	many	TRBJ1-2	CASSLTYLAANYGYTF	TGTGCCAGCAGCCTTACATACTTGGCAGCTAACTATGGCTACACCTTC
.	TRBV5-1	many	TRBJ1-2	CASSLGHPYGYTF	TGCGCCAGCAGCTTGGGGCACCCCTATGGCTACACCTTC
.	TRBV7-2	.	TRBJ2-1	CASSLIVGEKNEQFF	TGTGCCAGCAGTTTGATCGTAGGGGAGAAGAATGAGCAGTTCTTC
.	TRBV7-2	.	TRBJ1-6	CASTMEAYNSPLHF	TGTGCCAGCACCATGGAGGCCTATAATTCACCCCTCCACTTT
TRBD1	TRBV11-2	many	TRBJ2-2	CASSPIYRGVIANTGELFF	TGTGCCAGCAGTCCCATTTACAGGGGGGTCATAGCGAACACCGGGGAGCTGTTTTTT
.	TRBV12-3/TRBV12-4	many	TRBJ2-6	CASSSIGSNVLTF	TGTGCCAGCAGCTCCATCGGGTCCAACGTCCTGACTTTC
.	TRBV20-1	many	TRBJ2-5	CSAGTFEDRRLETQYF	TGCAGTGCTGGAACATTCGAAGACAGGAGATTAGAGACCCAGTACTTC
.	TRBV29-1	few	TRBJ1-5	CSVTSAGEDQPQHF	TGCAGCGTGACGAGTGCGGGGGAGGATCAGCCCCAGCATTTT
.	TRBV5-1	many	TRBJ2-7	CASSSGRAPGSEQYF	TGCGCCAGCAGCTCGGGCCGGGCCCCTGGGAGCGAGCAGTACTTC
.	TRBV19	many	TRBJ2-7	CASSYREYDEQYF	TGTGCCAGTAGTTACCGGGAATACGACGAGCAGTACTTC
TRBD1	TRBV28	many	TRBJ2-7	CASSTILGQGSYEQYF	TGTGCCAGCAGCACGATACTGGGACAGGGCTCCTACGAGCAGTACTTC
.	TRBV20-1	.	TRBJ2-1	CSARDRLFSYNEQFF	TGCAGTGCTAGAGATCGGCTGTTCTCCTACAATGAGCAGTTCTTC
.	TRBV6-1	many	TRBJ1-3	CASAASDGNTIYF	TGTGCCAGCGCGGCCTCTGATGGAAACACCATATATTTT
.	TRBV3-1	many	TRBJ1-5	CASSQTTYNQPQHF	TGTGCCAGCAGCCAAACGACCTACAATCAGCCCCAGCATTTT
.	TRBV29-1	many	TRBJ2-7	CSVVGWEGEQYF	TGCAGCGTTGTGGGCTGGGAAGGCGAGCAGTACTTC
.	TRBV29-1	many	TRBJ2-7	CSVVAYEQYF	TGCAGCGTTGTGGCCTACGAGCAGTACTTC
TRBD2	TRBV15	many	TRBJ2-2	CATSRGYGTSGAMNTGELFF	TGTGCCACCAGCAGAGGTTACGGGACTAGCGGGGCTATGAACACCGGGGAGCTGTTTTTT
.	TRBV5-6	many	TRBJ1-4	CASSLARQVGEKLFF	TGTGCCAGCAGCTTGGCGAGACAGGTGGGGGAAAAACTGTTTTTT
TRBD1	TRBV27	many	TRBJ2-7	CASGYPTGAEQYF	TGTGCCAGCGGATACCCGACAGGGGCCGAGCAGTACTTC